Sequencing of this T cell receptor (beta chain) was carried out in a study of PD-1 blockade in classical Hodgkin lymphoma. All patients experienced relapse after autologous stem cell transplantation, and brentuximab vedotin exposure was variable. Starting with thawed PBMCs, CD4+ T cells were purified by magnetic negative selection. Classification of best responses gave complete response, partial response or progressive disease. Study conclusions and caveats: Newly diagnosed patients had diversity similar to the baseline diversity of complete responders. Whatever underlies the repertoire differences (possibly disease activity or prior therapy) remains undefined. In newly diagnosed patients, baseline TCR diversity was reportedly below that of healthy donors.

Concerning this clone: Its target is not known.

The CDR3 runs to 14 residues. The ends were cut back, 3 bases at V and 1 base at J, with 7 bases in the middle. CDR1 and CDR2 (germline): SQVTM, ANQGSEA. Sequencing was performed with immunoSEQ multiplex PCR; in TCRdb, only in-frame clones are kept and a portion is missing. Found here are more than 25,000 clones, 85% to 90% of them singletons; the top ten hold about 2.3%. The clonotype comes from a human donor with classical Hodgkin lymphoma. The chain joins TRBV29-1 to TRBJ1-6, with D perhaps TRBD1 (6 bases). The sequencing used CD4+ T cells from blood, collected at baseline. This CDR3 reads CSVEGASYNSPLHF. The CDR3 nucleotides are TGCAGCGTTGAGGGGGCTTCCTATAATTCACCCCTCCACTTT.